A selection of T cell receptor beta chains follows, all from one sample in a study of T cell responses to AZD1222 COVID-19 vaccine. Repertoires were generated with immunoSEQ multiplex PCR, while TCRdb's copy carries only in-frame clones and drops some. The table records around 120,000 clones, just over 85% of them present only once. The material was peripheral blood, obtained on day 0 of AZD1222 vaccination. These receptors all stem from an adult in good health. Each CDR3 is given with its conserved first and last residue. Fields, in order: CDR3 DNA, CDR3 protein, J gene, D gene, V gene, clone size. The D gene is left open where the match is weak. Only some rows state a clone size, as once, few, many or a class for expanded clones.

TGTGCCAGCAGCTTGGAGGCAGGGGTGGAATTC CASSLEAGVEF TRBJ2-7 NA TRBV5-6 NA
TGTGCCAGCAGCTTAGCATCGGGTACAGAGACCCAGTACTTC CASSLASGTETQYF TRBJ2-5 NA TRBV7-9 NA
TGTGCCAGCAGCCAAAGCGCACATGCCGAAGCTTTCTTT CASSQSAHAEAFF TRBJ1-1 NA TRBV3-1/TRBV3-2 NA
TGTGCCAGCAGCTTAGGAGGGGGTTTTTACAATGAGCAGTTCTTC CASSLGGGFYNEQFF TRBJ2-1 NA TRBV5-4 once
TGTGCCAGCAGTTTATTAGGCGAGCAGTACTTC CASSLLGEQYF TRBJ2-7 NA TRBV27 NA
TGTGCCAGCAGTTGGGGACAGGGCGGTGAAAAACTGTTTTTT CASSWGQGGEKLFF TRBJ1-4 TRBD1 TRBV6-5 NA
TGTGCCAGCAGTGGGTTAGCGGCTAACACCGGGGAGCTGTTTTTT CASSGLAANTGELFF TRBJ2-2 NA TRBV2 NA
TGCAGCGTTGAAGAGAACACCCTTCCAACGGGGCAGTACTTC CSVEENTLPTGQYF TRBJ2-7 NA TRBV29-1 NA
TGTGCCAGCTCACCTACGGGACTAGCGGGAGCCTTCCTCTCCTACGAGCAGTACTTC CASSPTGLAGAFLSYEQYF TRBJ2-7 TRBD2 TRBV18 NA
TGTGCCAGCAGTGAACGTGCGGCGGGACAGTACAATTCACCCCTCCACTTT CASSERAAGQYNSPLHF TRBJ1-6 TRBD1 TRBV2 NA
TGTGCCAGCAGAACAAGGCAGGAAGGACGTGAAAAACTGTTTTTT CASRTRQEGREKLFF TRBJ1-4 NA TRBV6-5 once
TGCGCCAGCAGCTTAGCGTATGCCTACAATGAGCAGTTCTTC CASSLAYAYNEQFF TRBJ2-1 NA TRBV5-1 NA
TGTGCCAGCAAGGGCCCGGGAAGTAGCTATGGCTACACCTTC CASKGPGSSYGYTF TRBJ1-2 NA TRBV6-6 once
TGTGCCAGCAGCTATCGACAGGGTCTGAACACTGAAGCTTTCTTT CASSYRQGLNTEAFF TRBJ1-1 TRBD1 TRBV11-1 NA
TGCGCCAGCAGCCAAGAATGGGGGGGAGTGGGGTACACCGGGGAGCTGTTTTTT CASSQEWGGVGYTGELFF TRBJ2-2 TRBD2 TRBV4-3 NA
TGCAGCGTTGGGGAACTAGGACAGCACCAGGAGCAGTACTTC CSVGELGQHQEQYF TRBJ2-7 NA TRBV29-1 NA
TGTGCCAGCAGGGTCCGCGACGGAAATGAAAAACTGTTTTTT CASRVRDGNEKLFF TRBJ1-4 NA TRBV2 NA
TGTGCCAGCATAGGGATTAGCAATCAGCCCCAGCATTTT CASIGISNQPQHF TRBJ1-5 NA TRBV28 few
TGTGCCAGCGGCCCCTTTTGGGCGAACACCGGGGAGCTGTTTTTT CASGPFWANTGELFF TRBJ2-2 NA TRBV9 NA
TGTGCCACCAGTGCCCCTACGGCCGGGGATGACGAGCAGTACTTC CATSAPTAGDDEQYF TRBJ2-7 NA TRBV24-1 NA
TGTGCCAGCACCGGGGGTGAGAACTATGGCTACACCTTC CASTGGENYGYTF TRBJ1-2 NA TRBV12-3/TRBV12-4 NA
TGTGCCAGCAGCTTGGAGGGACAGGGGTTAGCCGGGGAGCTGTTTTTT CASSLEGQGLAGELFF TRBJ2-2 TRBD1 TRBV5-6 NA
TGTGCCAGCAGTTTACCCCACACTGAAGCTTTCTTT CASSLPHTEAFF TRBJ1-1 NA TRBV28 NA
TGTGCCAGCAGCCTAGACAGGGGGCCAGAAAACACCATATATTTT CASSLDRGPENTIYF TRBJ1-3 TRBD1 TRBV11-2 NA
TGTGCCTGGAATCCGGGACGAATTTCCGAGCAGTACTTC CAWNPGRISEQYF TRBJ2-7 NA TRBV30 NA
TGTGCCAGCAACCGACGGGGACAGGGCACTGAAGCTTTCTTT CASNRRGQGTEAFF TRBJ1-1 TRBD1 TRBV6-6 NA